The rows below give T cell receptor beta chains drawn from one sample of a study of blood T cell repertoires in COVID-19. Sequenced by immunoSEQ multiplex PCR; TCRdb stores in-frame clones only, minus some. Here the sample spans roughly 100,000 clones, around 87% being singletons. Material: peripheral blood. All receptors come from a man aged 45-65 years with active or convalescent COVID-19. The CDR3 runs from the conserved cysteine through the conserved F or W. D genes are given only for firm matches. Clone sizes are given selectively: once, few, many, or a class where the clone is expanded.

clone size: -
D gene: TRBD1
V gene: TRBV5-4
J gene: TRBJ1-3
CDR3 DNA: TGTGCCTTTGGGGCAGGGGGCGCTGGAAACACCATATATTTT
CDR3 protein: CAFGAGGAGNTIYF

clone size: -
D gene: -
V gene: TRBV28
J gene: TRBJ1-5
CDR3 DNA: TGTGCCAGCAGTTTAAGGACAGATCAGCCCCAGCATTTT
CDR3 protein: CASSLRTDQPQHF

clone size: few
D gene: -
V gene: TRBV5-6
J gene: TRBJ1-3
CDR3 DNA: TGTGCCAGCAGCCGAGGACAGTTTAACTCTGGAAACACCATATATTTT
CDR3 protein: CASSRGQFNSGNTIYF

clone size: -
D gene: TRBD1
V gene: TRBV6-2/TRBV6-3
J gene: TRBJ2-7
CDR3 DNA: TGTGCCAGCAGCCAGGACAGGGACGAGCAGTACTTC
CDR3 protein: CASSQDRDEQYF

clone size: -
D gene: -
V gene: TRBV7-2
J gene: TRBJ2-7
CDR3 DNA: TGTGCCAGCAGCTTAGTTGGGGCACACTACGAGCAGTACTTC
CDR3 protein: CASSLVGAHYEQYF

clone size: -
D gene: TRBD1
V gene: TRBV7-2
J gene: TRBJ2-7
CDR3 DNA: TGTGCCAGCAGCTTAGGCGAGGGACAGACCTACGAGCAGTACTTC
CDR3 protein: CASSLGEGQTYEQYF

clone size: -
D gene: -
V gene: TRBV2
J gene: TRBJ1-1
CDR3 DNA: TGTGCCAGCAGCCAGGGTAGTGTTGCCACTGAAGCTTTCTTT
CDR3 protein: CASSQGSVATEAFF

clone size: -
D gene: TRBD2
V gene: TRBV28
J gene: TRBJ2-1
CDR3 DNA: TGTGCCAGCGGACTAGCGGGGTACAATGAGCAGTTCTTC
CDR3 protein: CASGLAGYNEQFF

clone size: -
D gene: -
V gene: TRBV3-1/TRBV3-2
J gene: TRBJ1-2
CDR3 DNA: TGTGCCAGCAGCCAAGACGGGGGGGACACACTAAACTATGGCTACACCTTC
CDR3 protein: CASSQDGGDTLNYGYTF

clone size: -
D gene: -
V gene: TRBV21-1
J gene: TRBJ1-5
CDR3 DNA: TGTGCCAGCAGCAAAGACGGTGGGGCTCTGCAAATGGGTAGCAATCAGCCCCAGCATTTT
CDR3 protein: CASSKDGGALQMGSNQPQHF

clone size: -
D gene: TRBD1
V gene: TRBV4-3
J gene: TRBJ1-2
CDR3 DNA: TGCGCCAGCAGCCAAGCTTTCGGGGGACAGGGATCAGGTGGCTACACCTTC
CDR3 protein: CASSQAFGGQGSGGYTF

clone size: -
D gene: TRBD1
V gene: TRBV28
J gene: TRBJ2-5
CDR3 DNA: TGTGCCAGCAGTTTATACCCTCAGGGACAGGTGGAGACCCAGTACTTC
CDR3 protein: CASSLYPQGQVETQYF

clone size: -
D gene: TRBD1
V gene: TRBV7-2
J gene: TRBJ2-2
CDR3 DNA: TGTGCCAGCAGCCCATTACAGGGGTCGGCTGGGGAGCTGTTTTTT
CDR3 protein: CASSPLQGSAGELFF

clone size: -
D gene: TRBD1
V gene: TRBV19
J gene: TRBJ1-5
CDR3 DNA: TGTGCCAGTAGTATAGCCAATACAGGGGGGGGCAATCAGCCCCAGCATTTT
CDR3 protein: CASSIANTGGGNQPQHF

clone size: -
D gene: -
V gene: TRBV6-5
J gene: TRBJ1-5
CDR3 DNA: TGTGCCAGCAGTTCACAGGCCAATCAGCCCCAGCATTTT
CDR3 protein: CASSSQANQPQHF

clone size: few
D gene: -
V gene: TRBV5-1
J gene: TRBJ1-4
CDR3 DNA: TGCGCCAGCAGTTTAAACGGGGAGGTAGAAAAACTGTTTTTT
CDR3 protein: CASSLNGEVEKLFF

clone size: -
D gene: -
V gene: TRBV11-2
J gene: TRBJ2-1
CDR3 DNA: TGTGCCAGCAGCTTAGAATTCGGGGGTGAGCAGTTCTTC
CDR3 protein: CASSLEFGGEQFF

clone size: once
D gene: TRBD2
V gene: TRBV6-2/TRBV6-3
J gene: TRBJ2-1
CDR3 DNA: TGTGCCAGCAGTTGGGTGGGAGGGAATGAGCAGTTCTTC
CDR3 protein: CASSWVGGNEQFF

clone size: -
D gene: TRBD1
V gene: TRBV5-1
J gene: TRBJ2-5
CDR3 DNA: TGCGCCAGCAGCCTTGGGACAGCCCAAGAGACCCAGTACTTC
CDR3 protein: CASSLGTAQETQYF

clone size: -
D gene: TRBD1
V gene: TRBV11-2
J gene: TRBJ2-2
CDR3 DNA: TGTGCCAGCAGCTTAGATACAGGGGTCACCGGGGAGCTGTTTTTT
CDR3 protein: CASSLDTGVTGELFF

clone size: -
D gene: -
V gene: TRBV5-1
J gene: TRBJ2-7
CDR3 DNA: TGCGCCAGCAGAGGGGATTCCTACGAGCAGTACTTC
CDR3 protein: CASRGDSYEQYF

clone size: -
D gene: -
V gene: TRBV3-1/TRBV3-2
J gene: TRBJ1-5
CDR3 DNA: TGTGCCAGCAGCCAAAATACAGCGGAGCCCCAGCATTTT
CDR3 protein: CASSQNTAEPQHF

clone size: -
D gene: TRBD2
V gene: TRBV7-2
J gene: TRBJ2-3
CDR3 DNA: TGTGCCAGCAGCGGACTAGCGGGGGGGCCAGATACGCAGTATTTT
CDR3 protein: CASSGLAGGPDTQYF

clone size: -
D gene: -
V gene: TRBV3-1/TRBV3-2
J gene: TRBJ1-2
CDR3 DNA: TGTGCCAGCAGCCAAGTCTCTGGCTACACCTTC
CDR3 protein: CASSQVSGYTF

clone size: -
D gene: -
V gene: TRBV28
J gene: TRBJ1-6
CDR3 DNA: TGTGCCACCGGAGGCAGAGCTAATTCACCCCTCCACTTT
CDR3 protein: CATGGRANSPLHF

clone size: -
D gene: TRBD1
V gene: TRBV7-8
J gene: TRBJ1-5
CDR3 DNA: TGTGCCAGCAGCTTAGAAGGTAACAGGGGAGGTCAGCCCCAGCATTTT
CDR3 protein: CASSLEGNRGGQPQHF

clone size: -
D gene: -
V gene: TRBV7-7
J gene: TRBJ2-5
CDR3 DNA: TGTGCCAGCAGCCAAGGGATGGGGGGGCCAGAGACCCAGTACTTC
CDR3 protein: CASSQGMGGPETQYF

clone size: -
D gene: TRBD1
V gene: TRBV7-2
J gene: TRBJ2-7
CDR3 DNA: TGTGCCAGCAGCTTAAAGACAGGGGCCGTCATTCCTTACGAGCAGTACTTC
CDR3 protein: CASSLKTGAVIPYEQYF